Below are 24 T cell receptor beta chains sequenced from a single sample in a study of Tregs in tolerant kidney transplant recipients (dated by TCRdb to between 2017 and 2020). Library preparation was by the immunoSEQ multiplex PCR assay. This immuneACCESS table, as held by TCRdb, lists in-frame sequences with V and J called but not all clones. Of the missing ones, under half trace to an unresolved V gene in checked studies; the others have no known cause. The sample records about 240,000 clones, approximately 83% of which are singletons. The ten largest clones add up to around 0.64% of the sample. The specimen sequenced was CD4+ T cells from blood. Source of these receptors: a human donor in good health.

In DNA, the CDR3 is TGTGCCTGGAGTGTCAAAAGTTGGCAGGGCTATCAGCCCCAGCATTTT. It specifies CAWSVKSWQGYQPQHF. J is TRBJ1-5 and V is TRBV30; a weak D match, TRBD1 (5 bases). The CDR3 is 16 residues long. CDR1 and CDR2 from the germline V gene are GTSNPN and SVGIG (reference sequence). Trimming removed 0 bases from V and 5 bases from J, with 17 bases in between.

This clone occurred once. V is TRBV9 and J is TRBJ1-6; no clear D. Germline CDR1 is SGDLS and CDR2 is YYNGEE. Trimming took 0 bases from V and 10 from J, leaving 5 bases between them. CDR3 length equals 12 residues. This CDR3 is CASSVAESPLHF. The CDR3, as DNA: TGTGCCAGCAGCGTAGCAGAATCACCCCTCCACTTT.

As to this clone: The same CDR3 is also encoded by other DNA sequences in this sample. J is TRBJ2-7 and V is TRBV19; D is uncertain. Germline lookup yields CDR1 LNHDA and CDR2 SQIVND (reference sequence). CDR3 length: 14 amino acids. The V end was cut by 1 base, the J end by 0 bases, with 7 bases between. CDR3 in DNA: TGTGCCAGTAGTATAGGCGGCAGCTCCTACGAGCAGTACTTC. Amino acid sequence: CASSIGGSSYEQYF.

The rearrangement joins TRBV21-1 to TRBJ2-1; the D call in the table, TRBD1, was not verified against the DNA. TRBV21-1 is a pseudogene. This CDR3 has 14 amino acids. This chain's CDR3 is CASDMGRVDNEQFF. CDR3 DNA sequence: TGTGCCAGCGACATGGGCCGTGTCGACAATGAGCAGTTCTTC.

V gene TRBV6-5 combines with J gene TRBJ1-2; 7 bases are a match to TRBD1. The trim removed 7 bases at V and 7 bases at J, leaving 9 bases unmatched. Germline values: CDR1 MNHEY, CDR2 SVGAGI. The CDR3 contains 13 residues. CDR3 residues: CASTSTGFTGYTF. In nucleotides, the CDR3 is TGTGCCAGCACGTCGACAGGGTTTACTGGCTACACCTTC.

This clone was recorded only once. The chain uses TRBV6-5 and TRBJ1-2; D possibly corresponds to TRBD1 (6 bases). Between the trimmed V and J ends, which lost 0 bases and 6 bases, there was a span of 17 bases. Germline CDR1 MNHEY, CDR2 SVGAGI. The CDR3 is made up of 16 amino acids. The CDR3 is CASSYSHRAGVNGYTF. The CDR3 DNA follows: TGTGCCAGCAGTTACTCCCACCGGGCAGGGGTAAATGGCTACACCTTC.

The CDR3 DNA follows: TGCAGCGCCCGGACTCAGGCCGACACTGAAGCTTTCTTT. Amino acid sequence: CSARTQADTEAFF. This chain links TRBV29-1 with TRBJ1-1; D remains unclear. V lost 7 bases and J lost 3, with 15 bases in between. CDR1 is SQVTM, CDR2 ANQGSEA, per germline. CDR3 length: 13 amino acids.

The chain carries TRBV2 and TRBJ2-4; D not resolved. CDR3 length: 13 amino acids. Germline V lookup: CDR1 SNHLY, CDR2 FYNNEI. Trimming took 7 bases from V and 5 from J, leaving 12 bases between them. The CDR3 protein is CASTQIPENIQYF. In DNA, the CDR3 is TGTGCCAGCACCCAGATCCCCGAAAACATTCAGTACTTC.

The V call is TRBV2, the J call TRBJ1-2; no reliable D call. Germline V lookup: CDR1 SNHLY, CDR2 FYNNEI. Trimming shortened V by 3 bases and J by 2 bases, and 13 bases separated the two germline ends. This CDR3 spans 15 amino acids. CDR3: CASSDPLQINYGYTF. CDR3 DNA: TGTGCCAGCAGTGACCCTTTACAGATCAACTATGGCTACACCTTC. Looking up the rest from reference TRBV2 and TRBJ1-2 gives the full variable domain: EPEVTQTPSHQVTQMGQEVILRCVPISNHLYFYWYRQILGQKVEFLVSFYNNEISEKSEIFDDQFSVERPDGSNFTLKIRSTKLEDSAMYFCASSDPLQINYGYTFGSGTRLTVV.

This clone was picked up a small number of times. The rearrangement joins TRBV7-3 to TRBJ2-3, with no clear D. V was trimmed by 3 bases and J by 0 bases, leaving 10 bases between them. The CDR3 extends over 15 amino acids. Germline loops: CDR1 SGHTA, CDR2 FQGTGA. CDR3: CASSFSRASTDTQYF. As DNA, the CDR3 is TGTGCCAGCAGCTTTTCGCGAGCTAGCACAGATACGCAGTATTTT. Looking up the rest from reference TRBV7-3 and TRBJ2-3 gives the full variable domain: GAGVSQTPSNKVTEKGKYVELRCDPISGHTALYWYRQSLGQGPEFLIYFQGTGAADDSGLPNDRFFAVRPEGSVSTLKIQRTERGDSAVYLCASSFSRASTDTQYFGPGTRLTVL.

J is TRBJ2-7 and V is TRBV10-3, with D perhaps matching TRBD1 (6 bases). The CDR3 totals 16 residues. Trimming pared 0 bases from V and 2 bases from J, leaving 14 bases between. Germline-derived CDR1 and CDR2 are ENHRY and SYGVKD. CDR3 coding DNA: TGTGCCATCAGTGAGTCAGGCAGGGGAATTACCTACGAGCAGTACTTC. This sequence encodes CAISESGRGITYEQYF.

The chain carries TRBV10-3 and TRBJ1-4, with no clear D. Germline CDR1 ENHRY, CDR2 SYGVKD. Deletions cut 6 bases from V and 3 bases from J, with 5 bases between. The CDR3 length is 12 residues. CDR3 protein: CAIRGPNEKLFF. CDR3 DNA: TGTGCCATCAGGGGTCCTAATGAAAAACTGTTTTTT.

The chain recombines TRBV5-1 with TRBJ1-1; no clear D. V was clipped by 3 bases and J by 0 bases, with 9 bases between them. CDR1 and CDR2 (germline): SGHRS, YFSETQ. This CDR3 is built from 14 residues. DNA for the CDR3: TGCGCCAGCAGCTCGGATAGAATGAACACTGAAGCTTTCTTT. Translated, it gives CASSSDRMNTEAFF.

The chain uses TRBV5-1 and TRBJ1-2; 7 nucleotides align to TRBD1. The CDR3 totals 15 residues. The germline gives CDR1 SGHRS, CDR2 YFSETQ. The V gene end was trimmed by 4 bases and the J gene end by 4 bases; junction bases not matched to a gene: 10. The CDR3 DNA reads TGCGCCAGCAGCCGCCGGCAGGGGGTGTCCTATGGCTACACCTTC. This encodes CASSRRQGVSYGYTF.

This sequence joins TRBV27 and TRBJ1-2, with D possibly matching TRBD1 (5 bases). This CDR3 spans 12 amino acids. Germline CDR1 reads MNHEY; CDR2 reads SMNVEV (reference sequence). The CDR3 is CVPGQSNYGYTF. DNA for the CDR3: TGTGTCCCAGGGCAGTCTAACTATGGCTACACCTTC.

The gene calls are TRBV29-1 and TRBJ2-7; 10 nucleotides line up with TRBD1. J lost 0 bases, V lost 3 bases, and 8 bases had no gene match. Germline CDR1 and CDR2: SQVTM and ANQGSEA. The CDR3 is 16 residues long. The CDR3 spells CSVDGRTGGDSYEQYF. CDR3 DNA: TGCAGCGTTGATGGGCGGACAGGGGGGGACTCCTACGAGCAGTACTTC.

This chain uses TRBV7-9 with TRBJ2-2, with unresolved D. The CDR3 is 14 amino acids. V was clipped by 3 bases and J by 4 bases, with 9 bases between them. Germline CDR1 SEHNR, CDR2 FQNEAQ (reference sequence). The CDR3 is CASSFKIGTGELFF. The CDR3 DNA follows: TGTGCCAGCAGCTTTAAGATTGGCACCGGGGAGCTGTTTTTT.

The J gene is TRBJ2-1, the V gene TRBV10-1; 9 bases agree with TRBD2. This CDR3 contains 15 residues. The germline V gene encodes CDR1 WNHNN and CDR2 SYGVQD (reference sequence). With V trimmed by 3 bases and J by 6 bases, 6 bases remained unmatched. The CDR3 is CASSDGLAGFNEQFF. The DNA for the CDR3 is TGCGCCAGCAGTGATGGGCTAGCGGGATTCAATGAGCAGTTCTTC.

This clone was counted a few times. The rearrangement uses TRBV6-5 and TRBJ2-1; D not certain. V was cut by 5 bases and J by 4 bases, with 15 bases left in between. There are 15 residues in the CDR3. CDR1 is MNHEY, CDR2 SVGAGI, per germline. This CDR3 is CASSPLGDRYNEQFF. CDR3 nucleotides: TGTGCCAGCAGTCCCCTCGGTGACCGATACAATGAGCAGTTCTTC.

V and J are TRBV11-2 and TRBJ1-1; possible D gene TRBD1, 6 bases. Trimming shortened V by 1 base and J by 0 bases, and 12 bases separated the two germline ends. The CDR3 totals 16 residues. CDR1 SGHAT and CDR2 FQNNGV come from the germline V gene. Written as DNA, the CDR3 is TGTGCCAGCAGCTTAGTGACAGGTCGCCTGAACACTGAAGCTTTCTTT. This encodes CASSLVTGRLNTEAFF. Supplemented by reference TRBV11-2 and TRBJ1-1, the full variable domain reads EAGVAQSPRYKIIEKRQSVAFWCNPISGHATLYWYQQILGQGPKLLIQFQNNGVVDDSQLPKDRFSAERLKGVDSTLKIQPAKLEDSAVYLCASSLVTGRLNTEAFFGQGTRLTVV.

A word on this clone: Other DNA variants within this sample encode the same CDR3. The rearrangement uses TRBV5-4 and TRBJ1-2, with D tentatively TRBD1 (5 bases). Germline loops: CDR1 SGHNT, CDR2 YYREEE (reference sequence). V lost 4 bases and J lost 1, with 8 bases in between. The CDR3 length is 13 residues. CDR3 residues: CASSPDSNYGYTF. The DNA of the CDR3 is TGTGCCAGCAGCCCAGACAGTAACTATGGCTACACCTTC.

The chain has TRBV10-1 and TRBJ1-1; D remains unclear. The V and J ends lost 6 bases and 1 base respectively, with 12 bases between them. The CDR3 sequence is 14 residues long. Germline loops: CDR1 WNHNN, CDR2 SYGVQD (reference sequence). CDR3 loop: CASSPSAGNTEAFF. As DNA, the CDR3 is TGCGCCAGCAGCCCCTCCGCGGGGAACACTGAAGCTTTCTTT.

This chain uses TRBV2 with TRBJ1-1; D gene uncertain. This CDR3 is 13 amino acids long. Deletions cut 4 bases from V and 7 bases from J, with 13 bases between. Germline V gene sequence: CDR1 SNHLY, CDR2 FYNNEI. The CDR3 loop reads CASSVGSVGEAFF. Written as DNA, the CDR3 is TGTGCCAGCAGTGTGGGGTCAGTGGGTGAAGCTTTCTTT.

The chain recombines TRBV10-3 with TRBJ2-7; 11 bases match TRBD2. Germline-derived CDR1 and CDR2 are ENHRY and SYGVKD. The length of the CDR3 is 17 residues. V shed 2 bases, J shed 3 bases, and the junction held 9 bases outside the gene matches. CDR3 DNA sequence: TGTGCCATCAGTGAGGGTTTAGCGGGAGGGCCCGGCTACGAGCAGTACTTC. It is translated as CAISEGLAGGPGYEQYF.